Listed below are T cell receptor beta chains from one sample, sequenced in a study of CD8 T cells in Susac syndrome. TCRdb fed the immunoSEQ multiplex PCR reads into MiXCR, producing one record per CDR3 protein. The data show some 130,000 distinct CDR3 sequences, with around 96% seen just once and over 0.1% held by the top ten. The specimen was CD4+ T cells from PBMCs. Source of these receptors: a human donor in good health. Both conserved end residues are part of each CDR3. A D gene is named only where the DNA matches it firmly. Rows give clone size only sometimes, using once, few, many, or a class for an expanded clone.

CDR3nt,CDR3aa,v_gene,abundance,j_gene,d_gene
TGTGCCAGCGACAGGGACTACAACGAGCAGCAGTACTTC,CASDRDYNEQQYF,TRBV2,.,TRBJ2-7,.
TGCAGCGTGGAAAATTGGGGGGGGTCGGCAGAGACCCAGTACTTC,CSVENWGGSAETQYF,TRBV29-1,.,TRBJ2-5,TRBD2
TGTGCCAGTCCGGGACAGGATAAGAATGAGCAGTTCTTC,CASPGQDKNEQFF,TRBV7-9,.,TRBJ2-1,TRBD1
TGCAGCGTTGCCAGATACAATGAGCAGTTCTTC,CSVARYNEQFF,TRBV29-1,.,TRBJ2-1,.
TGTGCCACCGGAAGAAACTCTGGGGCCAACGTCCTGACTTTC,CATGRNSGANVLTF,TRBV12-3/TRBV12-4,once,TRBJ2-6,.
TGTGCCAGCTCACCATGGGGACAGGGCTACGAGCAGTACTTC,CASSPWGQGYEQYF,TRBV18,.,TRBJ2-7,TRBD1
TGTGCCAGCAGTGCCACTAGAGCGGGAGACCCCTCCGAGCAGTACTTC,CASSATRAGDPSEQYF,TRBV2,.,TRBJ2-7,TRBD2
TGCAGCGTTGACAGGGATATGAACACTGAAGCTTTCTTT,CSVDRDMNTEAFF,TRBV29-1,once,TRBJ1-1,.
TGCAGCGTTGAACTACAGGTTGGGGAGACCCAGTACTTC,CSVELQVGETQYF,TRBV29-1,.,TRBJ2-5,.
TGCAGCGTTCACACAGGGAAGCCTGGCTACGAGCAGTACTTC,CSVHTGKPGYEQYF,TRBV29-1,.,TRBJ2-7,.
TGTGCCAGCAGTGACCCCCCCTCCATGTATTTT,CASSDPPSMYF,TRBV12-3/TRBV12-4,.,TRBJ2-3,.
TGTGCCACGGGACAGGCTCGAGAAGCTTTCTTT,CATGQAREAFF,TRBV25-1,.,TRBJ1-1,TRBD1
TGTGCCAGCAGCTCGGACTCAACCTACAATGAGCAGTTCTTC,CASSSDSTYNEQFF,TRBV5-4,.,TRBJ2-1,.
TGTGCCAGTAGTCAGGACAGGCTGAACACTGAAGCTTTCTTT,CASSQDRLNTEAFF,TRBV19,.,TRBJ1-1,TRBD1
TGTGCCAGCAGCCATTCGCAGGCTCGCCAATATGGGGCTGAAGCTTTCTTT,CASSHSQARQYGAEAFF,TRBV3-1,.,TRBJ1-1,.
TGTGCCAGCAGCCTCGGCAGGTCTAGCCGAGAGACCCAGTACTTC,CASSLGRSSRETQYF,TRBV7-7,.,TRBJ2-5,.
TGCGCCAGCAGCCCACGGGGGGGGTCTAATGAAAAACTGTTTTTT,CASSPRGGSNEKLFF,TRBV5-1,.,TRBJ1-4,.
TGTGCCACCAGCAGAGATAGGCGGGCGTACACCGGGGAGCTGTTTTTT,CATSRDRRAYTGELFF,TRBV15,.,TRBJ2-2,.
TGTGCCAGCAGTGAATTACAGGGTAGGAGTTCACCCCTCCACTTT,CASSELQGRSSPLHF,TRBV25-1,.,TRBJ1-6,.
TGTGCCAGCAGGTCGGCTAGCGGGAGTTCGGGGCAAGAGACCCAGTACTTC,CASRSASGSSGQETQYF,TRBV2,.,TRBJ2-5,TRBD2
TGTGCCAGCAGCTCCGGGACTAGCCACTACAATGAGCAGTTCTTC,CASSSGTSHYNEQFF,TRBV5-4,.,TRBJ2-1,TRBD2
TGTGCCAGCAGTCCTACATTGAACACTGAAGCTTTCTTT,CASSPTLNTEAFF,TRBV28,.,TRBJ1-1,.
TGTGCCAGCAGTGACCCAAAGCCAGCCTACGAGCAGTACTTC,CASSDPKPAYEQYF,TRBV25-1,.,TRBJ2-7,.
TGTGCCAGCAGCTTAACAGGGGCGACTGGAAACACCATATATTTT,CASSLTGATGNTIYF,TRBV7-2,.,TRBJ1-3,TRBD1
TGTGCCAGCAGCTTAAGGGGGCTAGCGGTATACGAGCAGTACTTC,CASSLRGLAVYEQYF,TRBV13,.,TRBJ2-7,.
TGTGCCAGCAGATCCGAAGGATCTAATGAAAAACTGTTTTTT,CASRSEGSNEKLFF,TRBV6-5,.,TRBJ1-4,.
TGTGCCAGCAGCCAAGACGGACAGCCCCAGCATTTT,CASSQDGQPQHF,TRBV3-1,.,TRBJ1-5,.
TGTGCCTGCCGGGTTGGCCCGAACACTGAAGCTTTCTTT,CACRVGPNTEAFF,TRBV2,.,TRBJ1-1,.
TGCGCCAGCAGCTGGGGAAGTACTGGGGAGCAGTTCTTC,CASSWGSTGEQFF,TRBV5-1,once,TRBJ2-1,.
TGTGCCAGCTCACCACTCGGACAGACAAAAGAGACCCAGTACTTC,CASSPLGQTKETQYF,TRBV18,once,TRBJ2-5,.
TGTGCCATCCAGGGGGCGGACGGGGCCAACGTCCTGACTTTC,CAIQGADGANVLTF,TRBV28,.,TRBJ2-6,TRBD1
TGTGCCAGCAGTTCGGGAGATCAGCCCCAGCATTTT,CASSSGDQPQHF,TRBV28,.,TRBJ1-5,.
TGTGCCAGCAGCTTCGTCGGCCCCTCCTACGAGCAGTACTTC,CASSFVGPSYEQYF,TRBV7-2,.,TRBJ2-7,.
TGTGCCAGTCGCATCCGGGCAGGGACGAGAAACATTCAGTACTTC,CASRIRAGTRNIQYF,TRBV19,.,TRBJ2-4,.
TGTGCCAGCAGTCAGGACAGCGTCGGCTCCTACGAGCAGTACTTC,CASSQDSVGSYEQYF,TRBV2,.,TRBJ2-7,.
TGTGCCAGCAGCTTAGAATACGGGAAATCCTACGAGCAGTACTTC,CASSLEYGKSYEQYF,TRBV7-9,once,TRBJ2-7,.
TGTGCCACCAGTGATTTGTCCGGACAGGGGTACAATGAGCAGTTCTTC,CATSDLSGQGYNEQFF,TRBV24-1,once,TRBJ2-1,TRBD1
TGCGCCATCCGGGGAGGGGACTTAGGGAGGGTCGGCAATCAGCCCCAGCATTTT,CAIRGGDLGRVGNQPQHF,TRBV23-1,.,TRBJ1-5,.
TGTGCCAGCGGAAGGGGGACCGGGGAGCTGTTTTTT,CASGRGTGELFF,TRBV3-1,.,TRBJ2-2,.
TGTGCCAGCACTGGGCAGGGGGGAACGCAAGAGACCCAGTACTTC,CASTGQGGTQETQYF,TRBV2,once,TRBJ2-5,.
TGTGCCTGGAGTGTACTGGTCACCGAGGGCATTCAGTACTTC,CAWSVLVTEGIQYF,TRBV30,.,TRBJ2-4,.
TGTGCCAGCAGCTACCCGGGACAGGGCATATACGAGCAGTACTTC,CASSYPGQGIYEQYF,TRBV11-1,.,TRBJ2-7,TRBD1
TGTGCCAGCAGCCCGCCAGCGGGAAAGTCCTACGAGCAGTACTTC,CASSPPAGKSYEQYF,TRBV3-1,.,TRBJ2-7,TRBD2
TGTGCCAGCACCGACGTCACAGCCCCGGGCCGCTATTATGGCTACACCTTC,CASTDVTAPGRYYGYTF,TRBV6-1,.,TRBJ1-2,.
TGTGCCAGCAGCCAAGAGGAGGGAGACGAGCAGTACTTC,CASSQEEGDEQYF,TRBV3-1,.,TRBJ2-7,.
TGCGCCAGCAGCACCGGACAGGGCGGAATAGAGACCCAGTACTTC,CASSTGQGGIETQYF,TRBV5-1,once,TRBJ2-5,TRBD1
TGCAGCGAGAGGACTAGCGGGAAAGAGACCCAGTACTTC,CSERTSGKETQYF,TRBV29-1,.,TRBJ2-5,TRBD2
TGTGCCAGCAGTTTAGGCGGGGGGTCAGATACGCAGTATTTT,CASSLGGGSDTQYF,TRBV12-3/TRBV12-4,.,TRBJ2-3,TRBD2
TGTGCCAGTAGTACCACAGGGTACAATCAGCCCCAGCATTTT,CASSTTGYNQPQHF,TRBV19,.,TRBJ1-5,.
TGTGCCATCTCCCGGGAGGGAGGTGCCTACGAGCAGTACTTC,CAISREGGAYEQYF,TRBV10-3,.,TRBJ2-7,TRBD2
TGTGCCAGCAGCCGAATCACAGGCGGAGGCTACACCTTC,CASSRITGGGYTF,TRBV7-9,.,TRBJ1-2,.
TGTGCCAGCAGCGAAGTCACACGACTTTGCTTT,CASSEVTRLCF,TRBV3-1,.,TRBJ1-1,.
TGCGCCAGCAGCTCGGGACTAGCGGAGTACAATGAGCAGTTCTTC,CASSSGLAEYNEQFF,TRBV5-1,.,TRBJ2-1,TRBD2
TGTGCCTGGAGGGCAGCCGGGGCCGGCGAGCAGTACTTC,CAWRAAGAGEQYF,TRBV30,.,TRBJ2-7,.
TGCAGTGCTAGAGTGGCTAGCGGGAGCCACGAGCAGTACTTC,CSARVASGSHEQYF,TRBV20-1,.,TRBJ2-7,TRBD2
TGTGCCAGCAGCTTAGTGCAGGGCTGGGAGACCCAGTACTTC,CASSLVQGWETQYF,TRBV7-6,.,TRBJ2-5,.
TGTGCCAGCTCACCCAATGAGAGCGGGCAGTACTTC,CASSPNESGQYF,TRBV18,.,TRBJ2-7,.